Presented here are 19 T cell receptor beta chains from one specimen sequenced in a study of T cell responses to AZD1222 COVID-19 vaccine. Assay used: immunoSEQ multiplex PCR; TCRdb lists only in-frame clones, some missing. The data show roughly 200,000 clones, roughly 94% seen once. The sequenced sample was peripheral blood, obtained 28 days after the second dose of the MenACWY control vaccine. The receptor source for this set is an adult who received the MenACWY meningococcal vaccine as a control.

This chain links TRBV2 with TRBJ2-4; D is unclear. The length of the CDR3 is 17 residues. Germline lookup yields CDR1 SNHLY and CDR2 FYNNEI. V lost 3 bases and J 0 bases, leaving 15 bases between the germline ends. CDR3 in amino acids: CASSDPGILQAKNIQYF. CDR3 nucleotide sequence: TGTGCCAGCAGTGACCCCGGAATTCTCCAAGCCAAAAACATTCAGTACTTC.

CDR3 loop: CASREGQSPAWHSGNTIYF. The CDR3 DNA reads TGTGCCAGCAGGGAGGGACAGTCCCCAGCATGGCACTCTGGAAACACCATATATTTT. V and J are TRBV7-9 and TRBJ1-3; 7 nucleotides agree with TRBD1. CDR3 length: 19 residues. CDR1 and CDR2 (germline): SEHNR, FQNEAQ (reference sequence). The junction had 17 bases not matched to a gene; V was cut back by 6 bases and J by 0 bases.

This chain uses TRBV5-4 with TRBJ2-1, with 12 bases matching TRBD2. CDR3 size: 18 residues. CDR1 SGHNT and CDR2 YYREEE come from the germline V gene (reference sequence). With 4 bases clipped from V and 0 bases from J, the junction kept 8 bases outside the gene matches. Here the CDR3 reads CASSTRTSGMSSYNEQFF. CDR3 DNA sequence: TGTGCCAGCAGCACCCGGACTAGCGGGATGAGCTCCTACAATGAGCAGTTCTTC.

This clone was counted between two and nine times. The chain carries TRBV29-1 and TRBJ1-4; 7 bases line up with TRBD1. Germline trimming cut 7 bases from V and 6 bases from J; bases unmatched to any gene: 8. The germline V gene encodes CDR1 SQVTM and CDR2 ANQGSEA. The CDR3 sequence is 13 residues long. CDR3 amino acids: CSGMDRFYEKLFF. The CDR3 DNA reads TGCAGCGGGATGGACAGGTTCTATGAAAAACTGTTTTTT.

The CDR3 coding sequence is TGCAGCGTTGAAGAATGGACGGGCTCCGGGGAGCTGTTTTTT. This translates into CSVEEWTGSGELFF. The V call is TRBV29-1, the J call TRBJ2-2; D remains unclear. V lost 0 bases, J lost 6 bases, and 11 bases lay in between. The CDR3 covers 14 residues. Germline CDR1 reads SQVTM; CDR2 reads ANQGSEA.

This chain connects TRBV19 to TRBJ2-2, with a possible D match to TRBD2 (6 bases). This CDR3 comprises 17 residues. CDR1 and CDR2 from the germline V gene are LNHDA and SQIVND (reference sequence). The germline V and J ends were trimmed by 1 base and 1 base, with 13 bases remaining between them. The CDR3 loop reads CASSIAGASVNTGELFF. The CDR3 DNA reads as TGTGCCAGTAGTATAGCCGGAGCTAGCGTGAACACCGGGGAGCTGTTTTTT.

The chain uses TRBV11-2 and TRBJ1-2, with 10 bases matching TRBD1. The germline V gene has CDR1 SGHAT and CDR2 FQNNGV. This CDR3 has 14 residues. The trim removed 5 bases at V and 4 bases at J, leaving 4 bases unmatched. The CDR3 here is CASSDRGPGYGYTF. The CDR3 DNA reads TGTGCCAGCAGCGACAGGGGGCCGGGCTATGGCTACACCTTC.

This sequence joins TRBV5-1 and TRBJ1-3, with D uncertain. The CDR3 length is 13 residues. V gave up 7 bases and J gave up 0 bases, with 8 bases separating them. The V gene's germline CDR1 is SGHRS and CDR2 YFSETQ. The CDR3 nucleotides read TGCGCCAGCCACCAGGACTCTGGAAACACCATATATTTT. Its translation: CASHQDSGNTIYF.

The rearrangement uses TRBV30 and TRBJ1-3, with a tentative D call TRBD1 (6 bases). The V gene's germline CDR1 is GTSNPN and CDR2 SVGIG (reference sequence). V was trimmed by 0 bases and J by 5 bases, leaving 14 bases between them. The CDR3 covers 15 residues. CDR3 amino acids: CAWSVMGQFRNTIYF. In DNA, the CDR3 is TGTGCCTGGAGTGTCATGGGACAATTTAGAAACACCATATATTTT.

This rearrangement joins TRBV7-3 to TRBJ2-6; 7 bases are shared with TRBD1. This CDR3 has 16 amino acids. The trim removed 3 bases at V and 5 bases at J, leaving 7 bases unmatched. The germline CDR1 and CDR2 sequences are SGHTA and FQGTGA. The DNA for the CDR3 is TGTGCCAGCAGCTTGTCAGGGGGTCCCTGGGCCAACGTCCTGACTTTC. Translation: CASSLSGGPWANVLTF.

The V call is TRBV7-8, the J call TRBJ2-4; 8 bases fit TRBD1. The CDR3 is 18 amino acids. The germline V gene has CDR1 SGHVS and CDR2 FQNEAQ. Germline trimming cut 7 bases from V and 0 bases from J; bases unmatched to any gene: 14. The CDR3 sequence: CASTHRLRTGIAKNIQYF. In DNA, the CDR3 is TGTGCCAGCACCCACAGATTGCGGACAGGGATAGCCAAAAACATTCAGTACTTC.

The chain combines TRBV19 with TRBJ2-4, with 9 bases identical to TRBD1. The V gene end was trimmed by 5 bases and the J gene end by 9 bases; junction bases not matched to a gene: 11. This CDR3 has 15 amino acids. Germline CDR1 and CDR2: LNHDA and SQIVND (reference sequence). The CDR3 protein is CASSPTGGSKGIQYF. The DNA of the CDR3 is TGTGCCAGTAGTCCGACAGGGGGTTCGAAGGGCATTCAGTACTTC.

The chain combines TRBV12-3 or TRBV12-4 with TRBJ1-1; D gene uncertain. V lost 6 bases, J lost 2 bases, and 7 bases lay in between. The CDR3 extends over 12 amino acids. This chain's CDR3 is CASSRINTEAFF. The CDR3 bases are TGTGCCAGCAGCCGGATCAACACTGAAGCTTTCTTT.

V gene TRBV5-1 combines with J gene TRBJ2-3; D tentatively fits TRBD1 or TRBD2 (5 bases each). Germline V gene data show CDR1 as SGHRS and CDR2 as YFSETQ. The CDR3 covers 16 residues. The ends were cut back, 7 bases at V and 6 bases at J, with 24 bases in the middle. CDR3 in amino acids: CASCNRDRWIGDTQYF. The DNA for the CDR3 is TGCGCCAGCTGTAATCGGGACCGGTGGATCGGGGATACGCAGTATTTT.

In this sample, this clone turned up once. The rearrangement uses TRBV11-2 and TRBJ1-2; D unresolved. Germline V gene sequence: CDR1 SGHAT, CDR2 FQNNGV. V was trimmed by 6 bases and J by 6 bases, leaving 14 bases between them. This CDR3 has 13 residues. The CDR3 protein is CASRPARGNGYTF. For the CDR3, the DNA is TGTGCCAGCAGACCCGCGAGAGGGAATGGCTACACCTTC.

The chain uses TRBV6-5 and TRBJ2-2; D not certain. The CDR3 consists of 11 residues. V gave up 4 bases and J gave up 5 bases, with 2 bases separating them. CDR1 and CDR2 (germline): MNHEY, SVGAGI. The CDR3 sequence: CASSSTGELFF. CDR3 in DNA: TGTGCCAGCAGTTCAACCGGGGAGCTGTTTTTT.

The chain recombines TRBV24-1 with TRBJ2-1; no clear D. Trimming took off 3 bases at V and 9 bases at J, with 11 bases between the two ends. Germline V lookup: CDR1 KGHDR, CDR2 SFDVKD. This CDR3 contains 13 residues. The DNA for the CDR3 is TGTGCCACCAGTGATCCCTCTCGCACTGAGCAGTTCTTC. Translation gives CATSDPSRTEQFF.

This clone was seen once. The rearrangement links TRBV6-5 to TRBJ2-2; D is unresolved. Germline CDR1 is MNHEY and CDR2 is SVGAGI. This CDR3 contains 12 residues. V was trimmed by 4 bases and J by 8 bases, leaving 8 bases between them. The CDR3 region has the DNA TGTGCCAGCAGTTCCATCCCTGGGGAGCTGTTTTTT. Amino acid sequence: CASSSIPGELFF.

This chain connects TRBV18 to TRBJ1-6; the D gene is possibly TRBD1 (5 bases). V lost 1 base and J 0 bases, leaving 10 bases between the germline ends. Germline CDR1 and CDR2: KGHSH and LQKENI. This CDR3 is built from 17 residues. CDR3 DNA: TGTGCCAGCTCACCACTCTCAGGGAGCTCCTATAATTCACCCCTCCACTTT. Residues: CASSPLSGSSYNSPLHF.